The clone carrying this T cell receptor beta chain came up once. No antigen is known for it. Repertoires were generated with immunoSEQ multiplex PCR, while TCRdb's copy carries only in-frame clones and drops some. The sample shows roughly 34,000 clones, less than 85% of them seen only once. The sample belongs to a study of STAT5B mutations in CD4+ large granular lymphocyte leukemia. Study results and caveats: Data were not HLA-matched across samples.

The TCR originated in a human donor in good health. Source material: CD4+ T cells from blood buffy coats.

The chain's CDR3 is CASSILAGGTDTQYF. The CDR3 DNA follows: TGCGCCAGCAGCATACTAGCGGGAGGCACAGATACGCAGTATTTT. This chain links TRBV5-1 with TRBJ2-3, with 11 bases identical to TRBD2. Germline lookup yields CDR1 SGHRS and CDR2 YFSETQ. With 4 bases clipped from V and 1 base from J, the junction kept 2 bases outside the gene matches. The CDR3 consists of 15 residues.